This T cell receptor beta chain was retrieved from a study of blood T cells in healthy people across ages. In this sample, this clonotype turned up a few times. The target antigen is unknown. Then a second PCR, running about 6 to 12 cycles, was carried out with a sample-barcoded 5' primer and a J-beta primer mix. TCRdb recomputed calls from the 5' RACE reads with MiXCR, one row per CDR3 protein. The sample holds around 1,600,000 distinct CDR3 sequences; approximately 43% are singletons and the top ten take approximately 4.1%. Findings and caveats of the study: With unsorted PBMCs, a conclusive comparison of naive versus antigen-experienced cells was not possible.

This sequence originates from a woman aged 18-29 years in good health. The material sequenced was blood.

The CDR3 nucleotides read TGTGCCATCAGTGAGTACAAATCCTACGAGCAGTACTTC. The encoded protein is CAISEYKSYEQYF. The chain couples TRBV10-3 to TRBJ2-7; D gene ambiguous. CDR1 and CDR2 (germline): ENHRY, SYGVKD. V was trimmed by 1 base and J by 1 base, leaving 5 bases between them. The CDR3 is 13 amino acids.